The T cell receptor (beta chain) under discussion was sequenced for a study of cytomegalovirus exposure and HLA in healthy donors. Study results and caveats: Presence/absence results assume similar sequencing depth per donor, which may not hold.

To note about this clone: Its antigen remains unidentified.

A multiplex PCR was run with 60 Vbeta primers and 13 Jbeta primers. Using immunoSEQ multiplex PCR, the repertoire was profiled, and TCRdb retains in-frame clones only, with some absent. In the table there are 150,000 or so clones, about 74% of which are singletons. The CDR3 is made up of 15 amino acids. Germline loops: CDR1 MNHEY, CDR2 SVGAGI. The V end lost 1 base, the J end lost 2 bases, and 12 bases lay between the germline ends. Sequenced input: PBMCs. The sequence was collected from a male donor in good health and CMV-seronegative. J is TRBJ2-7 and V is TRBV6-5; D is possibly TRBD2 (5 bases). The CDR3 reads CASSYYRGDTYEQYF. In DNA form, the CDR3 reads TGTGCCAGCAGTTACTACCGGGGAGACACCTACGAGCAGTACTTC.